This T cell receptor beta chain comes out of a study of T cells after posttransplantation cyclophosphamide. Study results and caveats: Tissue-infiltrating T cells from skin or gut overlapped little with blood T cells. Recipient CMV seropositivity and CMV reactivation strongly tracked TRB clonality. Later post-transplant blood repertoires were often dominated by donor CD8+ memory clones.

This CDR3 has 17 residues. Germline values: CDR1 SGHVS, CDR2 FQNEAQ. V trimming: 1 base; J trimming: 0 bases; junction bases outside the gene matches: 5. Libraries were prepared by immunoSEQ multiplex PCR; TCRdb keeps only in-frame clonotypes and omits some of them. The sample contains approximately 12,000 clones, none of them singletons. This clone was seen repeatedly, ten times or more. Its antigen is currently unknown. A marrow graft followed busulfan-fludarabine conditioning, with cyclophosphamide on days +3 and +4. V gene TRBV7-8 combines with J gene TRBJ1-5, with 8 bases that match TRBD1. The source of this sequence is a female patient between 35 and 55 years old who received an allogeneic stem cell transplant from a related donor, was CMV-positive, and had acute GVHD only. Some of the T cells may derive from the graft donor. The sample here was PBMCs, taken after allogeneic stem cell transplant with posttransplant cyclophosphamide. The CDR3 DNA follows: TGTGCCAGCAGCTTAGAGGACAGGGCCTATAGCAATCAGCCCCAGCATTTT. Protein sequence: CASSLEDRAYSNQPQHF.